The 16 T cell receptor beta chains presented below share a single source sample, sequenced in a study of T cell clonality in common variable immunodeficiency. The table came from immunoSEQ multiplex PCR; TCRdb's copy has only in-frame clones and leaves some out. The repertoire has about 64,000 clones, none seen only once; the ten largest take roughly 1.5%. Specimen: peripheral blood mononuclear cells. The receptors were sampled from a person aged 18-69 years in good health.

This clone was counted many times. Incomplete CDR3 DNA: TGCGCCAGCAGCTTGGAGGCAGGGAGAAACTATGGC. It translates to CASSLEAGRNYG. The whole CDR3 sequence is CASSLEAGRNYGYTF. The V call is TRBV5-1, the J call TRBJ1-2, with TRBD1 as a possible D gene (5 bases). The CDR3 extends 3 residues past the end of the read, so its final part is completed from the germline J gene. Germline V gene sequence: CDR1 SGHRS, CDR2 YFSETQ. Between the trimmed V and J ends, which lost 0 bases and 2 bases, there was a span of 11 bases. The CDR3 consists of 15 residues.

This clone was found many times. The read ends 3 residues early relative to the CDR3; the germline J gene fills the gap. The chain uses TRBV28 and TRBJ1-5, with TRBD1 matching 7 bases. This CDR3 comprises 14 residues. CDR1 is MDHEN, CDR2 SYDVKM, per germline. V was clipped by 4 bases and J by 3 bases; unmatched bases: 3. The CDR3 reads CASSSQGFNQPQHF. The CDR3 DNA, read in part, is TGTGCCAGCAGTTCACAGGGGTTCAATCAGCCC.

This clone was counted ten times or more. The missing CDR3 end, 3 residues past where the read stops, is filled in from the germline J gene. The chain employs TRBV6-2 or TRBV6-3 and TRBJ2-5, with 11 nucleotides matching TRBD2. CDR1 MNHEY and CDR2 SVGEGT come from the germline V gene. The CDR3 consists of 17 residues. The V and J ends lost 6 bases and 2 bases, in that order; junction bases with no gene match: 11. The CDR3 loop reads CASRELAGGLGQETQYF. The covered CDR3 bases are TGTGCCAGCAGAGAGTTAGCGGGAGGGCTGGGACAAGAGACC.

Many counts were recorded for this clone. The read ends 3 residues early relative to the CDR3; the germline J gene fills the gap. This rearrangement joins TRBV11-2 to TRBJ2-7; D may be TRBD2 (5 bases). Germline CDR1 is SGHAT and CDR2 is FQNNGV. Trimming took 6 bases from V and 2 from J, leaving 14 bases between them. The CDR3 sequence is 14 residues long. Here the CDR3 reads CASSPRGTAYEQYF. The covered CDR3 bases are TGTGCCAGCAGTCCTCGGGGAACAGCCTACGAG.

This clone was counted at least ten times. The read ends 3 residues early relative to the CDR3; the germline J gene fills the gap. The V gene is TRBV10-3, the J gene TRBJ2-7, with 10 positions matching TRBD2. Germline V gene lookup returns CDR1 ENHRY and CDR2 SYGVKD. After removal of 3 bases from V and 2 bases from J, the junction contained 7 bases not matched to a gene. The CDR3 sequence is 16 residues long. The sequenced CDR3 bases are TGTGCCATCAGTGACCCCTCTAGCGGGAGTCCCTACGAG. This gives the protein CAISDPSSGSPYE. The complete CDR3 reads CAISDPSSGSPYEQYF.

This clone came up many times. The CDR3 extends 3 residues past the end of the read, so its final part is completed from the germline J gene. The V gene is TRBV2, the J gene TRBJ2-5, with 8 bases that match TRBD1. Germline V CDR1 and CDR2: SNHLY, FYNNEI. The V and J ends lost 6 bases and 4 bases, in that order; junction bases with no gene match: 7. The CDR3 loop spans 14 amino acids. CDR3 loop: CASRPDRVGETQYF. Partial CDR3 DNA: TGTGCCAGCAGACCGGACAGGGTTGGAGAGACC.

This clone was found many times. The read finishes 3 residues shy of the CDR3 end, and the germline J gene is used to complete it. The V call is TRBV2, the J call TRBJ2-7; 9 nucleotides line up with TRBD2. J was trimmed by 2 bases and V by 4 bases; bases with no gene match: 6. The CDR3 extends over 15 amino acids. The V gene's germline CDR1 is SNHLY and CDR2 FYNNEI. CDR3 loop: CASSGSGGFPYEQYF. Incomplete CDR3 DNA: TGTGCCAGCAGTGGTAGCGGGGGCTTTCCCTACGAG. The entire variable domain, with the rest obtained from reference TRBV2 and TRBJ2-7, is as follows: EPEVTQTPSHQVTQMGQEVILRCVPISNHLYFYWYRQILGQKVEFLVSFYNNEISEKSEIFDDQFSVERPDGSNFTLKIRSTKLEDSAMYFCASSGSGGFPYEQYFGPGTRLTVT.

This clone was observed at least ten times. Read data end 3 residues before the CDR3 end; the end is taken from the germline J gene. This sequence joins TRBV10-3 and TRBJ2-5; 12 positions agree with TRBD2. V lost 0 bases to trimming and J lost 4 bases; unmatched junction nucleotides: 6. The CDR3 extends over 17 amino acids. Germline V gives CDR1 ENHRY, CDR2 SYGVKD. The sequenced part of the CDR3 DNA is TGTGCCATCAGTGAGTCGGCTAGCGGGAGGGAAGGAGAGACC. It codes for CAISESASGREGET. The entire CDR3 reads CAISESASGREGETQYF.

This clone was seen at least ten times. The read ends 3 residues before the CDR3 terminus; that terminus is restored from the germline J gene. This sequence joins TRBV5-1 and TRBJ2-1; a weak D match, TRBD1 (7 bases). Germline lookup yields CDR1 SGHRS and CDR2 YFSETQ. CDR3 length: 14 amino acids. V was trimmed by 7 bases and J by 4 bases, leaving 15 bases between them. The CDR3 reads CASHQGEVYNEQFF. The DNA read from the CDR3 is TGCGCCAGCCACCAGGGGGAGGTTTACAATGAG.

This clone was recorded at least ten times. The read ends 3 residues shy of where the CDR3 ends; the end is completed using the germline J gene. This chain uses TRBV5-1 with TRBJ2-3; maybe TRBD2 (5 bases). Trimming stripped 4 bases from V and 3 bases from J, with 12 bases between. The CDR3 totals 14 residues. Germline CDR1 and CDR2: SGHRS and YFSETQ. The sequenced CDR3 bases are TGCGCCAGCAGCCGACTAAGCACAACAGATACG. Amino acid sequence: CASSRLSTTDT. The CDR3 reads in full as CASSRLSTTDTQYF.

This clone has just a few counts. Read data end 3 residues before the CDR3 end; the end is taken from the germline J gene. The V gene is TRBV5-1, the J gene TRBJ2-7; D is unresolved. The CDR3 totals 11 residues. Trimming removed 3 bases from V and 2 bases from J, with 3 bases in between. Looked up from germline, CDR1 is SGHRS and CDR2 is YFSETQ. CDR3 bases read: TGCGCCAGCAGCTCTCCCTACGAG. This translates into CASSSPYE. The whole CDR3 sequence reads CASSSPYEQYF.

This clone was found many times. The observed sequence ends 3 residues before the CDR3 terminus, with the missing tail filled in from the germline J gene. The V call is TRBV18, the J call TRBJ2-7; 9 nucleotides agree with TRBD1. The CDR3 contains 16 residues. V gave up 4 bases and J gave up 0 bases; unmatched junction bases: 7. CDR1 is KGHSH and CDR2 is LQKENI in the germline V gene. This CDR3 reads CASSLTGTGPSYEQYF. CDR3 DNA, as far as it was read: TGTGCCAGCTCACTAACCGGGACAGGGCCCTCCTACGAG.

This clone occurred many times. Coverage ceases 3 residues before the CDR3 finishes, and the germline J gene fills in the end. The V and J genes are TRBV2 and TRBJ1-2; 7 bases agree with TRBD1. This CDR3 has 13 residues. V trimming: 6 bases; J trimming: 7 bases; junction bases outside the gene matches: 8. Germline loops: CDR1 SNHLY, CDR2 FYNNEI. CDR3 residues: CASRIDRVGGYTF. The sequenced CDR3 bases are TGTGCCAGCAGGATTGACAGGGTGGGTGGC.

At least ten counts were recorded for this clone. Here the CDR3 reads CSASSAGNTGELFF. The sequenced CDR3 bases are TGCAGTGCTAGTTCAGCGGGAAACACCGGGGAG. The rearrangement uses TRBV20-1 and TRBJ2-2, with TRBD2 matching 7 bases. The CDR3 end is not reached by the read, which stops 3 residues before it; the germline J gene fills it in. Trimming at V came to 3 bases and at J to 2 bases, leaving 3 bases not matched to a gene. Germline loops: CDR1 DFQATT, CDR2 SNEGSKA (reference sequence). CDR3 length equals 14 residues.

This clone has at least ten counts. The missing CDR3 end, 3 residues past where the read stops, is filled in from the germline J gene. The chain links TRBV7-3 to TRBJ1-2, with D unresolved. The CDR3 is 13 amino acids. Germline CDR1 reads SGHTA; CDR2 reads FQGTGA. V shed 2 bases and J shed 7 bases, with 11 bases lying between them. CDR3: CASSLDGFTGYTF. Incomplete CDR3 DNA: TGTGCCAGCAGCTTAGACGGGTTTACTGGC.

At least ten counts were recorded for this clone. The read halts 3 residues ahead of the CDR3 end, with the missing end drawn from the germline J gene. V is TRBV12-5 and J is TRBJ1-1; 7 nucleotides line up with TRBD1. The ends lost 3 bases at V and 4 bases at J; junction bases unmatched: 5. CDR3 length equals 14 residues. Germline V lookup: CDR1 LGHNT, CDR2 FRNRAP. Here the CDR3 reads CASGLQGSITEAFF. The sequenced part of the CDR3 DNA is TGTGCTAGTGGTTTACAGGGGAGTATCACTGAA.